Presented here are 9 T cell receptor beta chains from one specimen sequenced in a study of control samples from healthy donors and cancer patients. Clones were read by immunoSEQ multiplex PCR, and TCRdb kept only the in-frame ones, dropping some. The sample has tens of thousands of clones, 93% seen once. Sequencing used PBMCs. The receptor set was obtained from a woman in her 40s with lung cancer.

The chain joins TRBV5-4 to TRBJ2-2, with 10 nucleotides matching TRBD2. This CDR3 is 18 amino acids long. The germline gives CDR1 SGHNT, CDR2 YYREEE (reference sequence). Trimming removed 4 bases from V and 2 bases from J; junction bases left unmatched: 11. The CDR3 loop reads CASSLIIASGGNTGELFF. The CDR3 region has the DNA TGTGCCAGCAGCCTTATAATAGCTAGCGGGGGTAACACCGGGGAGCTGTTTTTT.

This sequence joins TRBV28 and TRBJ1-1; D is undetermined. CDR3 size: 17 residues. Germline V lookup: CDR1 MDHEN, CDR2 SYDVKM. The ends were cut back, 2 bases at V and 3 bases at J, with 19 bases in the middle. This chain's CDR3 is CASSLRSLSPLDTEAFF. In DNA form, the CDR3 reads TGTGCCAGCAGTTTAAGGAGTCTATCCCCGCTGGACACTGAAGCTTTCTTT.

The CDR3 DNA follows: TGCGCCAGCAGCTTGGTGCAGGGTGACTACGAGCAGTACTTC. The encoded protein is CASSLVQGDYEQYF. This chain uses TRBV5-1 with TRBJ2-7; a weak D match, TRBD1 (5 bases). This CDR3 region has 14 residues. The germline V gene encodes CDR1 SGHRS and CDR2 YFSETQ. V lost 0 bases and J lost 3, with 10 bases in between.

This clone appeared a single time. V and J are TRBV19 and TRBJ2-7; D might be TRBD1 (6 bases). Germline V gene sequence: CDR1 LNHDA, CDR2 SQIVND (reference sequence). The V end lost 10 bases, the J end lost 6 bases, and 25 bases lay between the germline ends. There are 15 residues in the CDR3. CDR3 loop: CATKFSGHVMGEQYF. CDR3 coding DNA: TGTGCCACAAAGTTCTCGGGACATGTCATGGGCGAGCAGTACTTC.

This chain connects TRBV15 to TRBJ2-1; 7 bases map to TRBD2. Germline-derived CDR1 and CDR2 are LNHNV and YYDKDF (reference sequence). This CDR3 contains 17 residues. Trimming took 3 bases from V and 0 from J; bases not matched to a gene: 8. CDR3 region: CATSRPGGGSSYNEQFF. The CDR3 region has the DNA TGTGCCACCAGCAGGCCTGGGGGGGGGAGCTCCTACAATGAGCAGTTCTTC.

V and J are TRBV19 and TRBJ1-1, with 7 bases that match TRBD1. V dropped 4 bases and J dropped 6; count of bases not matched to a gene: 8. The CDR3 has 14 residues. Germline assignment: CDR1 LNHDA and CDR2 SQIVND (reference sequence). The CDR3 spells CASSRAGGKAEAFF. In DNA, the CDR3 is TGTGCCAGTAGTAGGGCAGGGGGGAAGGCTGAAGCTTTCTTT.

The rearrangement links TRBV3-1 (or the pseudogene TRBV3-2) to TRBJ2-1; D is possibly TRBD2 (6 bases). The CDR3 has 16 residues. From germline, CDR1 is LGHDT and CDR2 YNNKEL (reference sequence). Deletions cut 3 bases from V and 7 bases from J, with 19 bases between. CDR3 nucleotides: TGTGCCAGCAGCCACGGTTTGCTCGGGGGAGGTAATGAGCAGTTCTTC. Its protein is CASSHGLLGGGNEQFF.

V gene TRBV28 combines with J gene TRBJ1-5; D is possibly TRBD1 (5 bases). Germline CDR1 MDHEN, CDR2 SYDVKM. This CDR3 region has 13 residues. Trimming stripped 5 bases from V and 9 bases from J, with 14 bases between. The CDR3 reads CASSSRVPRPQHF. The CDR3 DNA reads as TGTGCCAGCAGTAGCAGGGTTCCTCGGCCCCAGCATTTT.

This chain joins TRBV28 and TRBJ2-2; D call uncertain. This CDR3 has 13 amino acids. V was cut by 9 bases and J by 0 bases, with 8 bases left in between. Germline V CDR1 and CDR2: MDHEN, SYDVKM. CDR3 loop: CASVTPNTGELFF. CDR3 bases: TGTGCCAGTGTTACCCCGAACACCGGGGAGCTGTTTTTT. Variable domain in full (rest from reference TRBV28 and TRBJ2-2): DVKVTQSSRYLVKRTGEKVFLECVQDMDHENMFWYRQDPGLGLRLIYFSYDVKMKEKGDIPEGYSVSREKKERFSLILESASTNQTSMYLCASVTPNTGELFFGEGSRLTVL.